One sample yielded the 8 T cell receptor beta chains listed below, sequenced in a study of CD8+ T cells in alopecia areata. Investigators isolated RNA and reverse transcribed it into cDNA to act as the sequencing template. Sequenced by immunoSEQ multiplex PCR; TCRdb stores in-frame clones only, minus some. The table has about 140,000 clones, around 83% seen once; the top ten hold roughly an eighth. Treatment denoted: oral pan-JAK inhibitor, 5-10 mg twice daily. Material: CD8+ T cells sorted from blood, obtained at week 4, from a patient treated with tofacitinib. The receptors originated from a human donor with alopecia areata.

The V call is TRBV7-9, the J call TRBJ1-4; D gene unclear. The CDR3 loop spans 11 amino acids. Trimming took 8 bases from V and 7 from J, leaving 8 bases between them. The germline V gene encodes CDR1 SEHNR and CDR2 FQNEAQ (reference sequence). The CDR3 protein is CASRGVEKLFF. The CDR3 region has the DNA TGTGCCAGCCGAGGAGTTGAAAAACTGTTTTTT.

Worth noting for this clone: Other DNA variants within this sample encode the same CDR3. The chain carries TRBV5-6 and TRBJ1-1; D gene ambiguous. Between the trimmed V and J ends, which lost 0 bases and 4 bases, there was a span of 1 base. The CDR3 has 11 amino acids. Germline CDR1 reads SGHDT; CDR2 reads YYEEEE. In DNA form, the CDR3 reads TGTGCCAGCAGCTTGGGCACTGAAGCTTTCTTT. Translating it yields CASSLGTEAFF.

The V and J genes are TRBV19 and TRBJ2-2; no reliable D call. CDR1 LNHDA and CDR2 SQIVND come from the germline V gene (reference sequence). This CDR3 comprises 12 residues. V lost 1 base and J 8 bases, leaving 5 bases between the germline ends. The chain's CDR3 is CASSIAAGELFF. In nucleotides, the CDR3 is TGTGCCAGTAGTATAGCGGCGGGGGAGCTGTTTTTT.

The rearrangement uses TRBV7-9 and TRBJ2-4; 7 bases agree with TRBD1. V shed 5 bases and J 0 bases; nucleotides not matched to a gene: 16. The CDR3 has 19 residues. Germline V gene lookup returns CDR1 SEHNR and CDR2 FQNEAQ (reference sequence). Written as DNA, the CDR3 is TGTGCCAGCAGCGGAACAGGGGCGCCCCGTTTTATAGCCAAAAACATTCAGTACTTC. Translated: CASSGTGAPRFIAKNIQYF.

The gene calls are TRBV29-1 and TRBJ2-4; the D gene could be TRBD1 or TRBD2 (5 bases each). Looked up from germline, CDR1 is SQVTM and CDR2 is ANQGSEA. Deletions cut 2 bases from V and 1 base from J, with 15 bases between. This CDR3 has 16 residues. The CDR3 loop is CSVEQVGPYAKNIQYF. The DNA for the CDR3 is TGCAGCGTTGAACAAGTGGGACCCTACGCCAAAAACATTCAGTACTTC.

This chain joins TRBV7-8 and TRBJ1-1, with a weak D call TRBD1 (5 bases). Deletions cut 5 bases from V and 4 bases from J, with 11 bases between. This CDR3 has 13 residues. Germline V CDR1 and CDR2: SGHVS, FQNEAQ. The CDR3 coding sequence is TGTGCCAGCAGCCAGTCGGGGGGCACTGAAGCTTTCTTT. Translation gives CASSQSGGTEAFF.

The chain links TRBV10-3 to TRBJ2-1; TRBD2 matches at 9 bases. The V gene end was trimmed by 3 bases and the J gene end by 8 bases; junction bases not matched to a gene: 5. The V gene's germline CDR1 is ENHRY and CDR2 SYGVKD. This CDR3 is 14 amino acids long. The CDR3 DNA sequence: TGTGCCATCAGTGATAGCGGGAGATTCCATGAGCAGTTCTTC. This sequence encodes CAISDSGRFHEQFF.

The rearrangement links TRBV9 to TRBJ2-3, with 10 bases fitting TRBD2. CDR3 length: 15 residues. V trimming: 3 bases; J trimming: 4 bases; junction bases outside the gene matches: 5. Germline V gene data show CDR1 as SGDLS and CDR2 as YYNGEE. The CDR3 DNA follows: TGTGCCAGCAGCGCCCAGCGGGGGGGCGCAGATACGCAGTATTTT. Translated: CASSAQRGGADTQYF.